These T cell receptor beta chains were read from a single sample in a study of OX40 agonist ivuxolimab in advanced cancers. Method: immunoSEQ multiplex PCR; TCRdb's copy keeps in-frame clones and lacks some. The sample includes under 95,000 clones, around 85% of them seen just once. The sample was CD4+ or CD8+ T cells sorted from blood, taken in a trial of the OX40 agonist ivuxolimab. The receptors derive from an adult with an advanced solid tumor such as melanoma, head and neck, liver or kidney cancer. The CDR3 runs from the conserved cysteine through the conserved F or W.

V gene,CDR3 protein
TRBV6-4,CASSGQPNQPQHF
TRBV2,CASRVQGSSYEQYF
TRBV19,CASSTLGKETQYF
TRBV18,CASSQGTANTGELFF
TRBV27,CASSLSGQGWEKLFF
TRBV6-1,CASIGTLNTGELFF
TRBV6-5,CASRQGARSPLHF
TRBV7-3,CASSPLGGNTQYF
TRBV19,CASSISGEINEQFF
TRBV6-6,CASSYPGGGGNTIYF
TRBV9,CASSVGGGLSSYNEQFF
TRBV6-6,CASAFRDYGYTF
TRBV9,CASSGHAGSPYNEQFF
TRBV7-2,CASSPLPYPGTEAFF
TRBV19,CASNRQQGTPYSNQPQHF
TRBV7-6,CASSPRRGGNEQFF
TRBV30,CAWSFGTAAGANVLTF
TRBV14,CASSQSPDYGYTF